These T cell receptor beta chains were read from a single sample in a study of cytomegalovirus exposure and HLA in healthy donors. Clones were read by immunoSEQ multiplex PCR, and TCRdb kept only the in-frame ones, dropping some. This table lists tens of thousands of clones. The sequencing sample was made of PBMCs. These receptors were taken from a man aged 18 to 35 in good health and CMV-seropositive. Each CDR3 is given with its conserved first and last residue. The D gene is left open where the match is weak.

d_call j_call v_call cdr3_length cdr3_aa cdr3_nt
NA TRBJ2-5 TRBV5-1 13 CASTRDGEETQYF TGCGCCAGCACTCGCGACGGGGAAGAGACCCAGTACTTC
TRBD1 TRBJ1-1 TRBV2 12 CATRDSYTEAFF TGTGCCACCCGGGACAGTTACACTGAAGCTTTCTTT
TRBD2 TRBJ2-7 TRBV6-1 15 CASTNSGSGGYEQYF TGTGCCAGCACAAATAGCGGGAGTGGTGGGTACGAGCAGTACTTC
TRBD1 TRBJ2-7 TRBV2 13 CASTMDRAHEQYF TGTGCCAGCACCATGGACAGGGCGCACGAGCAGTACTTC
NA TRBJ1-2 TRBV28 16 CASSLTGKTTNYGYTF TGTGCCAGCAGTTTAACAGGGAAAACCACTAACTATGGCTACACCTTC
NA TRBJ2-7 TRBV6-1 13 CASSDDISYEQYF TGTGCCAGCAGCGATGACATTTCCTACGAGCAGTACTTC
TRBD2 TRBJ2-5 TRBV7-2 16 CASSPGVAGFGETQYF TGTGCCAGCAGCCCCGGGGTAGCGGGGTTTGGAGAGACCCAGTACTTC
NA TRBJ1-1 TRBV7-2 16 CASSLAGRGAGTEAFF TGTGCCAGCAGCTTAGCGGGCCGGGGAGCGGGCACTGAAGCTTTCTTT
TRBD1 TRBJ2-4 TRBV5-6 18 CASSYDRWRFGQGGIQYF TGTGCCAGCAGCTATGACCGGTGGCGGTTCGGACAGGGTGGCATTCAGTACTTC
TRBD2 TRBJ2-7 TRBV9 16 CASSVGISGIAYEQYF TGTGCCAGCAGCGTAGGGATTAGCGGGATCGCCTACGAGCAGTACTTC
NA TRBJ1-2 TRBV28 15 CASSSLGGRVYGYTF TGTGCCAGCAGTTCCCTCGGGGGTAGGGTCTATGGCTACACCTTC
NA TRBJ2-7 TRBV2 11 CASSLTYEQYF TGTGCCAGCAGCCTAACCTACGAGCAGTACTTC
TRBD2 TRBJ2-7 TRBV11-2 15 CASSLTSGSHDEQYF TGTGCCAGCAGCCTCACTAGCGGGAGTCATGACGAGCAGTACTTC
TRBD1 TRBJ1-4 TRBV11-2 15 CASSYNRGSNEKLFF TGTGCCAGCAGTTACAACAGGGGTTCAAATGAAAAACTGTTTTTT
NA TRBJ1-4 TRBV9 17 CASSRGGRSPSNEKLFF TGTGCCAGCAGCCGGGGGGGGCGGAGCCCATCTAATGAAAAACTGTTTTTT
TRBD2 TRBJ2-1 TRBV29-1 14 CSVVGPAGGGEQFF TGCAGCGTTGTAGGTCCAGCGGGAGGGGGTGAGCAGTTCTTC
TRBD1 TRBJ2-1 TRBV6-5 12 CASSYAGGAAFF TGTGCCAGCAGTTATGCAGGGGGCGCCGCGTTCTTC
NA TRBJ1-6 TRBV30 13 CAWREVRGSPLHF TGTGCCTGGAGGGAAGTTAGGGGTTCACCCCTCCACTTT
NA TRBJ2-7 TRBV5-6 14 CASSLGTAAYEQYF TGTGCCAGCAGCTTGGGGACAGCCGCCTACGAGCAGTACTTC
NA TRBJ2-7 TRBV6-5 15 CASSRGGEDSYEQYF TGTGCCAGCTCCAGAGGGGGAGAAGATTCCTACGAGCAGTACTTC
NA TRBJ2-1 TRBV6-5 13 CASSYVEGNEQFF TGTGCCAGCAGTTACGTCGAGGGCAATGAGCAGTTCTTC
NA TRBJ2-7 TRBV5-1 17 CASSSTFSVRSSYEQYF TGCGCCAGCAGCTCGACATTTAGCGTCCGGAGCTCCTACGAGCAGTACTTC
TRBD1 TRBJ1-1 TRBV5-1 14 CASSLGQGAYEAFF TGCGCCAGCAGCTTAGGGCAGGGGGCTTACGAAGCTTTCTTT
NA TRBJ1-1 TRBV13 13 CASSFGRAAGAFF TGTGCCAGCAGCTTCGGCAGGGCAGCTGGAGCTTTCTTT
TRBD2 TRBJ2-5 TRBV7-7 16 CASSLGLAGVQETQYF TGTGCCAGCAGCTTAGGTCTAGCGGGAGTGCAAGAGACCCAGTACTTC
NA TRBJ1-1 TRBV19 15 CASSVTRGLDTEAFF TGTGCCAGTAGTGTTACTAGGGGGTTGGACACTGAAGCTTTCTTT
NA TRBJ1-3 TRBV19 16 CASSIVGREAGNTIYF TGTGCCAGTAGTATAGTGGGCAGGGAGGCTGGAAACACCATATATTTT
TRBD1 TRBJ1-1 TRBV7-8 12 CASSLVDRGAFF TGTGCCAGCAGCTTAGTCGACAGGGGAGCTTTCTTT
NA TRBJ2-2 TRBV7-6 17 CASSLLGTSANTGELFF TGTGCCAGCAGCCTACTTGGGACATCCGCGAACACCGGGGAGCTGTTTTTT
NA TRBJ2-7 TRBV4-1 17 CASSQFPRDTRDYEQYF TGCGCCAGCAGCCAGTTCCCTCGGGACACCCGTGACTACGAGCAGTACTTC
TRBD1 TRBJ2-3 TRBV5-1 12 CASAPPGTVQYF TGCGCCAGCGCGCCCCCCGGGACAGTGCAGTATTTT
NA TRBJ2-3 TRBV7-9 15 CASRLGLPFLDTQYF TGTGCCAGCAGACTAGGACTACCCTTCTTGGATACGCAGTATTTT
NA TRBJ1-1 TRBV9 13 CASSVGSGSEAFF TGTGCCAGCAGCGTAGGTTCAGGGTCTGAAGCTTTCTTT
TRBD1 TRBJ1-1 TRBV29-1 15 CSVARGQSQNTEAFF TGCAGCGTTGCTAGGGGACAGTCACAGAACACTGAAGCTTTCTTT
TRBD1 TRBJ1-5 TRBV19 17 CASSIGQGIYSNQPQHF TGTGCCAGTAGTATTGGACAGGGGATTTATAGCAATCAGCCCCAGCATTTT
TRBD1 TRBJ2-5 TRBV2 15 CASRTGGARVETQYF TGTGCCAGCAGGACAGGGGGCGCAAGGGTCGAGACCCAGTACTTC
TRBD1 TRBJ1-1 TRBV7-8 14 CASSLALTGGEAFF TGTGCCAGCAGCTTAGCGTTGACAGGGGGGGAAGCTTTCTTT
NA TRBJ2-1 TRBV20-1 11 CSQGSYNEQFF TGCAGTCAGGGGTCCTACAATGAGCAGTTCTTC
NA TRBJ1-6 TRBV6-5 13 CASMSSYNSPLHF TGTGCCAGCATGAGCTCCTATAATTCACCCCTCCACTTT
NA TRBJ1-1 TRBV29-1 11 CSVFRGVEAFF TGCAGCGTTTTCCGGGGGGTGGAAGCTTTCTTT
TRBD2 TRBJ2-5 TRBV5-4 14 CASSLASGQETQYF TGTGCCAGCAGCTTGGCTAGCGGGCAAGAGACCCAGTACTTC
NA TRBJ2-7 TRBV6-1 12 CASSVQGYEQYF TGTGCCAGCAGTGTTCAGGGGTACGAGCAGTACTTC
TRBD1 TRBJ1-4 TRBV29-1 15 CSVPLGETGDEKLFF TGCAGCGTTCCCCTGGGCGAGACAGGGGATGAAAAACTGTTTTTT
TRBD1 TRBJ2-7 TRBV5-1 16 CASSTHLGQDDYEQYF TGCGCCAGCAGCACCCACCTGGGACAGGACGACTACGAGCAGTACTTC
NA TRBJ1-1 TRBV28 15 CASSLYIQENTEAFF TGTGCCAGCAGTTTGTACATTCAGGAGAACACTGAAGCTTTCTTT
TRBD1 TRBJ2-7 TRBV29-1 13 CSVEGQGTGGQYF TGCAGCGTTGAGGGACAGGGAACGGGGGGGCAGTACTTC